This TCR beta chain was captured by sequencing in a study of pediatric ulcerative colitis. Across the whole study: Ulcerative colitis patients had pancolitis or left-sided colitis, with confirming histology. Points from the study as a whole: Ulcerative colitis patients shared more blood-rectal clones than controls. Rectal repertoires separated controls, mild-moderate and acute severe colitis.

Turning to this clone: What it recognizes is unknown.

This was a survey-level run. Only in-frame clones appear in the TCRdb table, and some are missing; sequencing was by immunoSEQ multiplex PCR. The sample has tens of thousands of clones, 73% seen once. During colonoscopy, one to two rectal pinch biopsies were collected. The CDR3 sequence is 15 residues long. Germline V gene data show CDR1 as WNHNN and CDR2 as SYGVQD (reference sequence). J lost 5 bases, V lost 0 bases, and 1 base had no gene match. Sequencing used gut tissue. This clonotype originated in a boy younger than 18 with moderate ulcerative colitis. The chain recombines TRBV10-1 with TRBJ2-1, with TRBD2 identical over 10 bases. CDR3 nucleotide sequence: TGCGCCAGCAGTGAGTCACTAGCGGGAAACAATGAGCAGTTCTTC. Translated, it gives CASSESLAGNNEQFF.